A selection of T cell receptor beta chains follows, all from one sample in a study of shared clonotypes between healthy human individuals. The assay was immunoSEQ multiplex PCR, and TCRdb's table has in-frame clones only and misses some. The sample includes over a million clones, roughly 98.5% of them seen just once. The sequenced material came from naive CD4+ T cells sorted from blood. Receptors originate from a young man in good health. Both conserved end residues are part of each CDR3. Fields, in order: D gene, J gene, V gene, CDR3 protein, CDR3 DNA. A D gene is named only where the DNA matches it firmly.

D: NA; J: TRBJ2-2; V: TRBV13; CDR3: CASSLEVRELFF; DNA: TGTGCCAGCAGCTTAGAAGTCAGGGAGCTGTTTTTT
D: TRBD2; J: TRBJ2-2; V: TRBV5-1; CDR3: CASSILAGGPGELFF; DNA: TGCGCCAGCAGCATTCTAGCGGGAGGGCCCGGGGAGCTGTTTTTT
D: NA; J: TRBJ2-7; V: TRBV7-8; CDR3: CASSLGQGGNEQYF; DNA: TGTGCCAGCAGCTTAGGGCAGGGAGGTAACGAGCAGTACTTC
D: NA; J: TRBJ2-7; V: TRBV7-2; CDR3: CASSLGGGYEQYF; DNA: TGTGCCAGCAGCTTAGGGGGCGGATACGAGCAGTACTTC
D: NA; J: TRBJ2-7; V: TRBV27; CDR3: CASRGHGVYEQYF; DNA: TGTGCCAGCAGGGGACACGGAGTTTACGAGCAGTACTTC
D: TRBD1; J: TRBJ1-5; V: TRBV5-5; CDR3: CASSSGTGPFQPQHF; DNA: TGTGCCAGCAGCTCCGGGACAGGCCCTTTTCAGCCCCAGCATTTT
D: NA; J: TRBJ1-1; V: TRBV10-3; CDR3: CATRVTGLNTEAFF; DNA: TGTGCCACCCGAGTAACGGGCCTGAACACTGAAGCTTTCTTT
D: TRBD1; J: TRBJ1-2; V: TRBV6-1; CDR3: CASRQTGNYGYTF; DNA: TGTGCCAGCAGACAGACAGGGAACTATGGCTACACCTTC
D: TRBD1; J: TRBJ1-1; V: TRBV14; CDR3: CATMGQLNTEAFF; DNA: TGTGCCACCATGGGACAGTTGAACACTGAAGCTTTCTTT
D: NA; J: TRBJ2-2; V: TRBV6-1; CDR3: CAGRRAAGELFF; DNA: TGTGCCGGACGTCGGGCTGCCGGGGAGCTGTTTTTT
D: NA; J: TRBJ1-2; V: TRBV5-1; CDR3: CASSLGTGNYGYTF; DNA: TGCGCCAGCAGCTTAGGGACGGGAAACTATGGCTACACCTTC
D: TRBD2; J: TRBJ2-7; V: TRBV7-6; CDR3: CASSRGGARTSGRAYEQYF; DNA: TGTGCCAGCAGCCGCGGAGGAGCACGGACTAGCGGGAGGGCCTACGAGCAGTACTTC
D: NA; J: TRBJ2-4; V: TRBV20-1; CDR3: CSERVGSTEYF; DNA: TGCAGTGAACGGGTCGGCAGTACGGAGTACTTC
D: NA; J: TRBJ2-5; V: TRBV18; CDR3: CASSETPQETQYF; DNA: TGTGCCAGCTCAGAGACACCACAAGAGACCCAGTACTTC
D: NA; J: TRBJ2-1; V: TRBV2; CDR3: CASNFNEQFF; DNA: TGTGCCAGCAATTTCAATGAGCAGTTCTTC
D: NA; J: TRBJ1-5; V: TRBV28; CDR3: CASSPGQPQHF; DNA: TGTGCCAGCAGCCCCGGTCAGCCCCAGCATTTT
D: NA; J: TRBJ2-7; V: TRBV6-6; CDR3: CASSYTSPSHSYEQYF; DNA: TGTGCCAGCAGTTACACCTCGCCCAGCCACTCCTACGAGCAGTACTTC
D: NA; J: TRBJ2-5; V: TRBV7-2; CDR3: CASSLVTGQETQYF; DNA: TGTGCCAGCAGCTTAGTTACCGGCCAAGAGACCCAGTACTTC
D: TRBD2; J: TRBJ2-1; V: TRBV14; CDR3: CASSKAGLAPNEQFF; DNA: TGTGCCAGCAGCAAAGCGGGACTAGCCCCGAATGAGCAGTTCTTC
D: NA; J: TRBJ2-7; V: TRBV19; CDR3: CASSKFGGGSEQYF; DNA: TGTGCCAGTAGTAAGTTCGGAGGTGGAAGCGAGCAGTACTTC
D: TRBD2; J: TRBJ2-5; V: TRBV7-6; CDR3: CASSSLAGGSGETQYF; DNA: TGTGCCAGCAGCTCCCTAGCGGGAGGATCGGGAGAGACCCAGTACTTC
D: NA; J: TRBJ1-2; V: TRBV5-1; CDR3: CASSSDSLNGYTF; DNA: TGCGCCAGCAGCTCGGACAGCCTGAACGGCTACACCTTC
D: TRBD2; J: TRBJ2-7; V: TRBV7-3; CDR3: CASSLGVAGIYEQYF; DNA: TGTGCCAGCAGCTTAGGGGTAGCGGGGATATACGAGCAGTACTTC
D: NA; J: TRBJ2-1; V: TRBV2; CDR3: CASSEAWLAHSYNEQFF; DNA: TGTGCCAGCAGTGAAGCATGGTTAGCACACTCCTACAATGAGCAGTTCTTC
D: NA; J: TRBJ2-1; V: TRBV14; CDR3: CASSHRRLKQFF; DNA: TGTGCCAGCAGCCACAGACGCTTGAAGCAGTTCTTC
D: NA; J: TRBJ2-7; V: TRBV21-1; CDR3: CASLRDDEQYF; DNA: TGTGCCAGCCTCCGGGACGACGAGCAGTACTTC
D: NA; J: TRBJ1-1; V: TRBV4-1; CDR3: CASSEVGAENTEAFF; DNA: TGCGCCAGCAGCGAAGTGGGGGCGGAGAACACTGAAGCTTTCTTT
D: NA; J: TRBJ2-1; V: TRBV7-8; CDR3: CASSFYGREERLGGNEQFF; DNA: TGTGCCAGCAGCTTCTATGGCAGGGAGGAGCGGTTGGGGGGTAATGAGCAGTTCTTC
D: NA; J: TRBJ2-1; V: TRBV20-1; CDR3: CSARPDYEQFF; DNA: TGCAGTGCTAGGCCGGACTATGAGCAGTTCTTC
D: TRBD1; J: TRBJ1-1; V: TRBV15; CDR3: CATSNRQGNTEAFF; DNA: TGTGCCACCAGCAACAGACAGGGGAACACTGAAGCTTTCTTT